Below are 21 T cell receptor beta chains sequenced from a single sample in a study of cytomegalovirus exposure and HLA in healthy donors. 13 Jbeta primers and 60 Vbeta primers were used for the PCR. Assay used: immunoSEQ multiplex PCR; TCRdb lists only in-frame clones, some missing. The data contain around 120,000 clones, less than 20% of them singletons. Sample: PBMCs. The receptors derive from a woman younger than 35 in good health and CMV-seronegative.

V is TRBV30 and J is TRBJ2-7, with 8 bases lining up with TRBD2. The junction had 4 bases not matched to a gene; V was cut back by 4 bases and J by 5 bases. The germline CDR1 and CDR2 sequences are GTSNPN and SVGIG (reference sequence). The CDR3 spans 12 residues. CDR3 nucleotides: TGTGCCTGGAACGACGGGGGGGACGAGCAGTACTTC. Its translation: CAWNDGGDEQYF.

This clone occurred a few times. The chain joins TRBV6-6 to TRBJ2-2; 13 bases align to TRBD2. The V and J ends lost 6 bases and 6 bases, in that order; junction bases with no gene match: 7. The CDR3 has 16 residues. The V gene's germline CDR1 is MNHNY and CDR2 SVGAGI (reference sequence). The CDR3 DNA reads TGTGCCAGCAGCGGTGCGGGACTAGCGGGATCCGGGGAGCTGTTTTTT. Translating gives CASSGAGLAGSGELFF.

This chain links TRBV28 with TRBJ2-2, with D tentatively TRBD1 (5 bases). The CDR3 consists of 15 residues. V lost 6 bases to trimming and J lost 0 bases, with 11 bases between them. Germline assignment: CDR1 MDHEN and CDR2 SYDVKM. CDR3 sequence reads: CASSLGLANTGELFF. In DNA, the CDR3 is TGTGCCAGCAGCCTGGGGCTGGCGAACACCGGGGAGCTGTTTTTT.

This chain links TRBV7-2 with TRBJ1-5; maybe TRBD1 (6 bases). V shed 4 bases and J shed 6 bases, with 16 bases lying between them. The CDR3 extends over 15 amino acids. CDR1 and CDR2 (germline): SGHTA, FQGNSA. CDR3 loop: CASSSRPAGAQPQHF. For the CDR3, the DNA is TGTGCCAGCAGCTCCCGCCCCGCAGGGGCTCAGCCCCAGCATTTT.

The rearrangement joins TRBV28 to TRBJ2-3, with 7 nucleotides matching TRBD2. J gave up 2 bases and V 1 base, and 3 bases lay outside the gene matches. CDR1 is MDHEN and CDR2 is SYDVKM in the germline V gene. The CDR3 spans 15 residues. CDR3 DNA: TGTGCCAGCAGTTTATCTAGCGGATTCACAGATACGCAGTATTTT. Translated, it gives CASSLSSGFTDTQYF.

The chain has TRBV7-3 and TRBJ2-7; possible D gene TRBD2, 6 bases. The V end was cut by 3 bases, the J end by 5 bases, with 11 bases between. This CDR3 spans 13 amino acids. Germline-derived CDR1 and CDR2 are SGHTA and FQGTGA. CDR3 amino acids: CASSLGTGDEQYF. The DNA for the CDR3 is TGTGCCAGCAGCTTGGGGACTGGGGACGAGCAGTACTTC.

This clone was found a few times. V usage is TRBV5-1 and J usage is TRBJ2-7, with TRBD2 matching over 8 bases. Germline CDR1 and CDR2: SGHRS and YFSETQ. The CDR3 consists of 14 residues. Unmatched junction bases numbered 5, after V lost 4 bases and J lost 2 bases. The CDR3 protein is CASSVTSGTYEQYF. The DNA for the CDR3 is TGCGCCAGCAGCGTCACTAGCGGTACCTACGAGCAGTACTTC.

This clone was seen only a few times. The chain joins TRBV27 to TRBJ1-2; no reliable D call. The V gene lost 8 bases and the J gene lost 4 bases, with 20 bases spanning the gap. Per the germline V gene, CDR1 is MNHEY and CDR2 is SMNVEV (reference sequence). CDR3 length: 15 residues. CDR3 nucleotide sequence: TGTGCCAGCTCTCCAGGAGGAGGCCCTCTCTATGGCTACACCTTC. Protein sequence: CASSPGGGPLYGYTF.

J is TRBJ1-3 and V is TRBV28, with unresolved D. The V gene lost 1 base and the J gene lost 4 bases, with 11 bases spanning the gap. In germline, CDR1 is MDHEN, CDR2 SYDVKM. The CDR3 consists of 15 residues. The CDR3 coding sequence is TGTGCCAGCAGTTTATCCCCCGGGTGGGGAAACACCATATATTTT. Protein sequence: CASSLSPGWGNTIYF.

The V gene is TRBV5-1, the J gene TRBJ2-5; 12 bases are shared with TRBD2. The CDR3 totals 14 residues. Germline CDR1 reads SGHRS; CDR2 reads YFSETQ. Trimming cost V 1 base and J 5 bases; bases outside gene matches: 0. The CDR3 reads CASSLTSGRETQYF. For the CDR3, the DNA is TGCGCCAGCAGCTTGACTAGCGGGAGGGAGACCCAGTACTTC.

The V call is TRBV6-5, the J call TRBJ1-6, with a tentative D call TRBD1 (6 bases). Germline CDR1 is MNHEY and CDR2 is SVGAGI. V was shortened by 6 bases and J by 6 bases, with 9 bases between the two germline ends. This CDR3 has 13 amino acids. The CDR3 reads CASRRQVNSPLHF. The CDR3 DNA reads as TGTGCCAGCAGACGACAGGTTAATTCACCCCTCCACTTT.

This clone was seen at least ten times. The CDR3 loop reads CASSVVGRSDIHEQYF. The CDR3 coding sequence is TGTGCCAGCAGCGTAGTGGGGAGGTCTGACATCCACGAGCAGTACTTC. V and J are TRBV9 and TRBJ2-7; a weak D match, TRBD2 (6 bases). V lost 0 bases and J lost 5, with 18 bases in between. This CDR3 is built from 16 residues. Germline-derived CDR1 and CDR2 are SGDLS and YYNGEE.

The CDR3 is CASSWGEALSYNEQFF. In DNA form, the CDR3 reads TGTGCCAGCAGCTGGGGGGAGGCCCTCTCCTACAATGAGCAGTTCTTC. V is TRBV7-3 and J is TRBJ2-1; tentatively, D is TRBD2 (6 bases). Trimming took off 4 bases at V and 0 bases at J, with 13 bases between the two ends. The CDR3 consists of 16 residues. Per germline, CDR1 SGHTA and CDR2 FQGTGA.

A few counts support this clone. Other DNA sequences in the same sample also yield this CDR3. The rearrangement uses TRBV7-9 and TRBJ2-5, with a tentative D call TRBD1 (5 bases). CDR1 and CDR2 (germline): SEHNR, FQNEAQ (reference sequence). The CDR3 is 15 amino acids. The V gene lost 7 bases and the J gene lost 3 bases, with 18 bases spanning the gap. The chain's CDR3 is CASNIGIGAKETQYF. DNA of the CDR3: TGTGCCAGCAATATCGGTATAGGGGCCAAAGAGACCCAGTACTTC.

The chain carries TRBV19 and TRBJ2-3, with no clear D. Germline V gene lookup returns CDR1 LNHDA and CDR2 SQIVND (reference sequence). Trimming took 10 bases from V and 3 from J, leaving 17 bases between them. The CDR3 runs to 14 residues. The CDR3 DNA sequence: TGTGCCACCCGACTCACCACGCGGACAGATACGCAGTATTTT. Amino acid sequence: CATRLTTRTDTQYF.

CDR3 nucleotide sequence: TGTGCCAGCAGCCTAACAGGGGAGGTCGGTGGCTACACCTTC. Translation: CASSLTGEVGGYTF. The chain links TRBV7-9 to TRBJ1-2; TRBD1 aligns across 7 bases. Germline V gene sequence: CDR1 SEHNR, CDR2 FQNEAQ (reference sequence). V lost 5 bases, J lost 7 bases, and 10 bases stayed unmatched. The CDR3 loop spans 14 amino acids.

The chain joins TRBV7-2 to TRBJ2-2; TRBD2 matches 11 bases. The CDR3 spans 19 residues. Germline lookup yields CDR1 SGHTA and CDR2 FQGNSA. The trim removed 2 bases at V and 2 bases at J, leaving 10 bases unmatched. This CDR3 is CASSLFISSGGLNTGELFF. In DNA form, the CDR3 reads TGTGCCAGCAGCTTATTTATTTCTAGCGGGGGGCTCAACACCGGGGAGCTGTTTTTT.

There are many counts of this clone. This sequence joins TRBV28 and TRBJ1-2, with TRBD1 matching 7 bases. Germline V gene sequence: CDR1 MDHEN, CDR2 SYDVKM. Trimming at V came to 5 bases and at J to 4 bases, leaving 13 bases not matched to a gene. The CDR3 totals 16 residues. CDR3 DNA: TGTGCCAGCAGTATCCCCCTTGGCACAGGGGCCTATGGCTACACCTTC. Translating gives CASSIPLGTGAYGYTF.

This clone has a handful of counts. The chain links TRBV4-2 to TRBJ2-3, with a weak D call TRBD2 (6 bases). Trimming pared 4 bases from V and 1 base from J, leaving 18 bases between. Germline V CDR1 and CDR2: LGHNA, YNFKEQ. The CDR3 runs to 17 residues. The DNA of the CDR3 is TGTGCCAGCAGCCTGAAGGCAGGTGCTAGCGGCACAGATACGCAGTATTTT. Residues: CASSLKAGASGTDTQYF.

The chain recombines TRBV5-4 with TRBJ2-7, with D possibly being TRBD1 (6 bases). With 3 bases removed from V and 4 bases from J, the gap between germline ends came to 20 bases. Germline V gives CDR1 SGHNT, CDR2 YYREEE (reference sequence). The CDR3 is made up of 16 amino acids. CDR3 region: CASSSTRTQGSYEQYF. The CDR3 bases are TGTGCCAGCAGCTCAACCAGGACTCAGGGGAGTTACGAGCAGTACTTC. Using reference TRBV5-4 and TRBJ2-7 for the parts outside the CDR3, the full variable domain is ETGVTQSPTHLIKTRGQQVTLRCSSQSGHNTVSWYQQALGQGPQFIFQYYREEENGRGNFPPRFSGLQFPNYSSELNVNALELDDSALYLCASSSTRTQGSYEQYFGPGTRLTVT.

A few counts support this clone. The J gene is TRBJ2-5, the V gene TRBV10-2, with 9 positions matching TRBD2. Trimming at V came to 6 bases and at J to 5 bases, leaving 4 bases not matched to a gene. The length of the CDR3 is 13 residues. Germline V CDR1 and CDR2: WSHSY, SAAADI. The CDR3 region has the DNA TGCGCCAGCAGGATAGCGGGGGTGGAGACCCAGTACTTC. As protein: CASRIAGVETQYF.